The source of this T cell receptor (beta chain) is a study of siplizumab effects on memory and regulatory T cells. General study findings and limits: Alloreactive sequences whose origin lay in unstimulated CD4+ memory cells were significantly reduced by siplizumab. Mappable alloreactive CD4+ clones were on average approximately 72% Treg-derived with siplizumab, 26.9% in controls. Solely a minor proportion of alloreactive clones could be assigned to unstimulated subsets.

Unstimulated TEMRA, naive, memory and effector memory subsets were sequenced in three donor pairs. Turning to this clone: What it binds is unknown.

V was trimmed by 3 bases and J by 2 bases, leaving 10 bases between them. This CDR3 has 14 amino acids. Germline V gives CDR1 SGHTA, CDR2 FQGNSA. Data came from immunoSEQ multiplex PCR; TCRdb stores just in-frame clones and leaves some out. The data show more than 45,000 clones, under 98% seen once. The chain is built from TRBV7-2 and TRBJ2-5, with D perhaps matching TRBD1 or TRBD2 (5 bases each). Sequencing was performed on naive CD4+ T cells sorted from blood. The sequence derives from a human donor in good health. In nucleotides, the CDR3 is TGTGCCAGCAGCTTTAGTGGGGGACAAGAGACCCAGTACTTC. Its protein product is CASSFSGGQETQYF.